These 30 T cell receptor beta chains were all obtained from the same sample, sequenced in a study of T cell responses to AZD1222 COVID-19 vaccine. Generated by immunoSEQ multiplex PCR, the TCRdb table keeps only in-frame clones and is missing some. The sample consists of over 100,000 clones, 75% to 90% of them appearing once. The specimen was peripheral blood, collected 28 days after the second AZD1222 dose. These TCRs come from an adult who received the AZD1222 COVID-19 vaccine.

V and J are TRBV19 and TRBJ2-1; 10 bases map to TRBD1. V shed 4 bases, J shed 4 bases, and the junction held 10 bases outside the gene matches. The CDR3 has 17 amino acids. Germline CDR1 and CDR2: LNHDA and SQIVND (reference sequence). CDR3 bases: TGTGCCAGTAGTACCCCCGGACCGGGACAGGGGTACAATGAGCAGTTCTTC. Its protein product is CASSTPGPGQGYNEQFF.

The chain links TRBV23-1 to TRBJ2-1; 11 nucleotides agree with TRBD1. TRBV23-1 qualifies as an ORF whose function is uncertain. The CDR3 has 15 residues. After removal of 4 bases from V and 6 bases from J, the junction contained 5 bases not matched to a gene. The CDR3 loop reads CASSRGTGGFNEQFF. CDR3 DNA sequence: TGCGCCAGCAGTCGCGGGACAGGGGGGTTCAATGAGCAGTTCTTC.

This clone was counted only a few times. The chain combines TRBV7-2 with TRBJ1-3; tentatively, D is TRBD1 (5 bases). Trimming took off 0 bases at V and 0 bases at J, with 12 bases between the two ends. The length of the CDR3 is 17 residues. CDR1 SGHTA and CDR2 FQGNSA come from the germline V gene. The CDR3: CASSLARGISSGNTIYF. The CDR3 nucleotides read TGTGCCAGCAGCTTAGCGCGGGGGATCAGCTCTGGAAACACCATATATTTT.

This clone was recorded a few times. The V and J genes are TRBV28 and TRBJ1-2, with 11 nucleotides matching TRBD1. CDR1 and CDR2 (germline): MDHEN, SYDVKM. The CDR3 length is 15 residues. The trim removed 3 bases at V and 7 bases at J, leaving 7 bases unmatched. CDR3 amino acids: CASSFSDRGRGGYTF. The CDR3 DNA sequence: TGTGCCAGCAGTTTCTCGGACAGGGGGCGCGGTGGCTACACCTTC.

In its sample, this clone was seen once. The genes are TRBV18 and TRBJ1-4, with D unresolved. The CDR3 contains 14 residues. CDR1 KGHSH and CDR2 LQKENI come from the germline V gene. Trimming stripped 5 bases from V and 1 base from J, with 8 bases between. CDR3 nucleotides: TGTGCCAGCTCAGTCCAGAGAACTAATGAAAAACTGTTTTTT. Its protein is CASSVQRTNEKLFF. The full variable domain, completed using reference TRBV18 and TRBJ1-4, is NAGVMQNPRHLVRRRGQEARLRCSPMKGHSHVYWYRQLPEEGLKFMVYLQKENIIDESGMPKERFSAEFPKEGPSILRIQQVVRGDSAAYFCASSVQRTNEKLFFGSGTQLSVL.

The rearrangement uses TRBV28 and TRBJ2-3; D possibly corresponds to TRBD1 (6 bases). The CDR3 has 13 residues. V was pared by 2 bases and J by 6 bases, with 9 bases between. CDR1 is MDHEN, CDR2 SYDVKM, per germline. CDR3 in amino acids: CASSLGTPDTQYF. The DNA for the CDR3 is TGTGCCAGCAGTTTAGGGACACCCGATACGCAGTATTTT.

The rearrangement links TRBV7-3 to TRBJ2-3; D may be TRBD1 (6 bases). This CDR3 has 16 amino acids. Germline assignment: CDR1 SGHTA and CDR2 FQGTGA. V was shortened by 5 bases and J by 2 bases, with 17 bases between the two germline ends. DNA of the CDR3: TGTGCCAGCAGCCCAGGACCCAGACAGGACACAGATACGCAGTATTTT. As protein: CASSPGPRQDTDTQYF.

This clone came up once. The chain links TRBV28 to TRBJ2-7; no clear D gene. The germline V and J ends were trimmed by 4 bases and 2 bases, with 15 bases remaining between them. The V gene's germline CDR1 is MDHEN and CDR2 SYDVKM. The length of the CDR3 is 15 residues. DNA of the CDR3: TGTGCCAGCAGTTCAGATGGGGATCCACCCTACGAGCAGTACTTC. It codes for CASSSDGDPPYEQYF.

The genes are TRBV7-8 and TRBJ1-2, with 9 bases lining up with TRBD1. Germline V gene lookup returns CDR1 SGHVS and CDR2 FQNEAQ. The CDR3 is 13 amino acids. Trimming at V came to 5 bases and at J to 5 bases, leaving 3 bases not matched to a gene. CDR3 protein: CASSPGTGYGYTF. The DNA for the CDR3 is TGTGCCAGCAGCCCCGGGACAGGGTATGGCTACACCTTC.

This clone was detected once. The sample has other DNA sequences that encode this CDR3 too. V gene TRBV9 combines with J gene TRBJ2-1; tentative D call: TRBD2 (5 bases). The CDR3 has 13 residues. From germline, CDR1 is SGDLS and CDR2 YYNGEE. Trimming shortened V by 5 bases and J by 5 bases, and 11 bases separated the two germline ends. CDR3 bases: TGTGCCAGCAGTTCTGGACTCAACAATGAGCAGTTCTTC. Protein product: CASSSGLNNEQFF.

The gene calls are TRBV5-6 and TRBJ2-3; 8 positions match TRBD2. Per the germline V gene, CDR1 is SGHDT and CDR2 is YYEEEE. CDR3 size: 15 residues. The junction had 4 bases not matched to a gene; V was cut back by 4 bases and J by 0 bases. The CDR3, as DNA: TGTGCCAGCAGCCCGGGGGGGCCAAGCACAGATACGCAGTATTTT. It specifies CASSPGGPSTDTQYF.

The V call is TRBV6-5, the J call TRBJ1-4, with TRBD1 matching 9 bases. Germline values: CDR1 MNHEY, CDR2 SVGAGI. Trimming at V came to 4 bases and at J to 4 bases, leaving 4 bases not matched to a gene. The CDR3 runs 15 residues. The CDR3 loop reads CASSFSTGGNEKLFF. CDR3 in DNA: TGTGCCAGCAGTTTCTCGACAGGGGGTAATGAAAAACTGTTTTTT.

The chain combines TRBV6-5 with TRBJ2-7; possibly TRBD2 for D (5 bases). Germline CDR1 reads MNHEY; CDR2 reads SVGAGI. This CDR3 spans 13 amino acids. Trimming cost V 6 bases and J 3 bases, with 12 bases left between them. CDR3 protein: CASRAGVYYEQYF. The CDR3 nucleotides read TGTGCCAGCAGGGCCGGGGTTTACTACGAGCAGTACTTC.

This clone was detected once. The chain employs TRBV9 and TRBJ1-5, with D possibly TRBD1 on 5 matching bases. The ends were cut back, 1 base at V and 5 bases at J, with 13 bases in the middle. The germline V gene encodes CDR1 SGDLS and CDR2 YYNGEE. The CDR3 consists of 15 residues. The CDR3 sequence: CASSVRPGPDQPQHF. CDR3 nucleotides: TGTGCCAGCAGCGTACGCCCGGGGCCGGATCAGCCCCAGCATTTT.

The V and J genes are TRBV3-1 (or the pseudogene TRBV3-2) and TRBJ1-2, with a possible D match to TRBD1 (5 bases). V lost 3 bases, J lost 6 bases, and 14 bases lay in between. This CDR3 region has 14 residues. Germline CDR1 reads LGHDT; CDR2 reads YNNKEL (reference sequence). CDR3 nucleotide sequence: TGTGCCAGCAGCCAGTCAGGGCTTTCGGATGGCTACACCTTC. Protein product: CASSQSGLSDGYTF.

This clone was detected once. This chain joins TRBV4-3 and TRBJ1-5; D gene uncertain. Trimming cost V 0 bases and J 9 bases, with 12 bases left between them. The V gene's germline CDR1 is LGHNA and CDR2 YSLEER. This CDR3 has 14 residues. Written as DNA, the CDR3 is TGCGCCAGCAGCCAAGATCTCGGAGCCAGGCCCCAGCATTTT. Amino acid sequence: CASSQDLGARPQHF.

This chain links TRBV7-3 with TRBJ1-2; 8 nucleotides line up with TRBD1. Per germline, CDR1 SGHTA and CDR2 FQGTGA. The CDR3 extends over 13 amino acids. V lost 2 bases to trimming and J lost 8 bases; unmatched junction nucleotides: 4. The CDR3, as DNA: TGTGCCAGCAGCTTATCTGCAGGGGGCGGCTACACCTTC. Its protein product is CASSLSAGGGYTF.

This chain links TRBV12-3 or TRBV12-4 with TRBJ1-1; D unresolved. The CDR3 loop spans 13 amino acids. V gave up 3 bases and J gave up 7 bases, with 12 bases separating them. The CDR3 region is CASSFQERSEAFF. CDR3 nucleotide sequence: TGTGCCAGCAGTTTCCAGGAGAGAAGTGAAGCTTTCTTT.

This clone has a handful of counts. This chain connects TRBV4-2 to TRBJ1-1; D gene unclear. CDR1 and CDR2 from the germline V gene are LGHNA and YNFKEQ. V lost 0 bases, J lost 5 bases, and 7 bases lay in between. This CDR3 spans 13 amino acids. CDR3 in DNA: TGTGCCAGCAGCCAAGAGGTTTGGACTGAAGCTTTCTTT. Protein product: CASSQEVWTEAFF.

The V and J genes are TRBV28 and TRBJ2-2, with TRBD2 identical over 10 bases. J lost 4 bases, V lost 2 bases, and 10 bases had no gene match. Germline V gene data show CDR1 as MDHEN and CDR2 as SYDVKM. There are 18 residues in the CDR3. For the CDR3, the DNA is TGTGCCAGCAGTTTACGTAAGCGGGGGGGCTACCCCACCGGGGAGCTGTTTTTT. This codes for CASSLRKRGGYPTGELFF.

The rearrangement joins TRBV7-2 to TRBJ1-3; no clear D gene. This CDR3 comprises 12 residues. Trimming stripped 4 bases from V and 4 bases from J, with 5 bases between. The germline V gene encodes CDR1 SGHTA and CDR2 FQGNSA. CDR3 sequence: CASSSIGNTIYF. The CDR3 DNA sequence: TGTGCCAGCAGCTCGATCGGAAACACCATATATTTT.

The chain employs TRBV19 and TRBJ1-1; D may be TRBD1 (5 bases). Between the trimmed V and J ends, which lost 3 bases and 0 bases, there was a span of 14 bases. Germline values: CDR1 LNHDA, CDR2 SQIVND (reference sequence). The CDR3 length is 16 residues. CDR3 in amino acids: CASSIAAGALNTEAFF. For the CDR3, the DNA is TGTGCCAGTAGTATCGCGGCTGGGGCTTTGAACACTGAAGCTTTCTTT.

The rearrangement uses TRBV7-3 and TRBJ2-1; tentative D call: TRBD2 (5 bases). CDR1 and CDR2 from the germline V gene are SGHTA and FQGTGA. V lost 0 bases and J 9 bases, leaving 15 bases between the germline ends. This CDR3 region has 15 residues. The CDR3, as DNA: TGTGCCAGCAGCTTAACACGCGGGCCTAAGGTTGAGCAGTTCTTC. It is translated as CASSLTRGPKVEQFF.

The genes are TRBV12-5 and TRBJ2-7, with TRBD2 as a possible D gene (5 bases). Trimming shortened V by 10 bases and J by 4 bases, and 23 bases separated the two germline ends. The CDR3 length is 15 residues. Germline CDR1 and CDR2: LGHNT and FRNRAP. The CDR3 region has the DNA TGTGCTATTGCCTCGGTTATGCGGGCATGGTACGAGCAGTACTTC. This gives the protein CAIASVMRAWYEQYF.

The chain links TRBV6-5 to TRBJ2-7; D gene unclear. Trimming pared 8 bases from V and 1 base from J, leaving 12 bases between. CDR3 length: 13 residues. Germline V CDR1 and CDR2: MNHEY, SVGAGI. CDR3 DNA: TGTGCCAGCTGGGCCTTGGAGTCCTACGAGCAGTACTTC. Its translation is CASWALESYEQYF.

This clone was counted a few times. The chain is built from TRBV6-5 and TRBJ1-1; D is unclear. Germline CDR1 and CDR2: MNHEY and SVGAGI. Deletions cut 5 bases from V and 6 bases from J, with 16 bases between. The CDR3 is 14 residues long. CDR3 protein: CASSRGWTNPEAFF. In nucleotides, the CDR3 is TGTGCCAGCAGTCGAGGGTGGACTAACCCTGAAGCTTTCTTT.

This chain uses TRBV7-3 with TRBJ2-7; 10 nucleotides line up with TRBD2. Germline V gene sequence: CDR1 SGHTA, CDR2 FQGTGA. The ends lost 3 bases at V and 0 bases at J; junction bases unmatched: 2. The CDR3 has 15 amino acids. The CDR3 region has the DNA TGTGCCAGCAGCTTTAAGCGGGGGGGCTCCTACGAGCAGTACTTC. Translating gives CASSFKRGGSYEQYF.

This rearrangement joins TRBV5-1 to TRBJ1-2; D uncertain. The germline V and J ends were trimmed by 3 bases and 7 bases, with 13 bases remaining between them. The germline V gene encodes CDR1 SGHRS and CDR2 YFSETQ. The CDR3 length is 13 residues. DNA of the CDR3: TGCGCCAGCAGCTACGGACGGCAGGCTGGCTACACCTTC. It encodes CASSYGRQAGYTF.

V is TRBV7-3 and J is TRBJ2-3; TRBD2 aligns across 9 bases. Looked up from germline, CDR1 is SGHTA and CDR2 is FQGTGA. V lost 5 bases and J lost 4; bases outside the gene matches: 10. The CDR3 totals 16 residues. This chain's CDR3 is CASSPGTSMFSDTQYF. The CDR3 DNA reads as TGTGCCAGCAGCCCCGGGACTAGCATGTTTTCAGATACGCAGTATTTT.

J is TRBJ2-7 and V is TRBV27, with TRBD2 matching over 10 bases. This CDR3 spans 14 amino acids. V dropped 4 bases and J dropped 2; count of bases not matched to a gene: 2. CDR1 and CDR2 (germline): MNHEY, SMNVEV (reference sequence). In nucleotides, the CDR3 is TGTGCCAGCAGTTGGAGCGGGGGGGCCTACGAGCAGTACTTC. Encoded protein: CASSWSGGAYEQYF.